Included here is one TCR beta chain sequence, with context. This clonotype was counted ten times or more. It has no known antigen specificity. Base qualities are not at hand, and no much larger clone is one base apart. The data were obtained in a study of T cells in Graves' hyperthyroidism and ophthalmopathy (dated by TCRdb to between 2017 and 2020). With regard to the full study: To identify distinguishing TCR V-J signatures, a discovery cohort of around 100 patients was used, comprising some 43 with Graves' ophthalmopathy and 55 to 65 with stable Graves' hyperthyroidism. Prospective prediction of ophthalmopathy was tested in an independent validation cohort consisting of fewer than 20 hyperthyroidism patients and around 16 patients who later progressed to ophthalmopathy. The roughly 100 discovery patients were divided at random into training and test sets in a 7:3 ratio. In addition, the study compared T-cell repertoires in thyroid tissue and in blood from six Graves' hyperthyroidism patients. After blood sampling, hyperthyroidism patients were treated with methimazole at a starting dose of 30 mg daily, and ophthalmopathy patients were treated with high-dose intravenous methylprednisolone. The paper reports TCR Vbeta CDR3 sequencing of some 140 peripheral blood samples: approximately 41 ophthalmopathy, about 75 hyperthyroidism and around 17 progressor patients. What the authors observed across the whole study: During validation, the model predicted progression to ophthalmopathy a median of around six months ahead of onset, with almost 71% sensitivity and roughly 75% specificity. Blood samples also contained most of the expanded thyroid clonotypes (frequency above 0.001), which suggests that blood repertoires may reflect thyroid immune responses. A model built on a 13 V-J signature distinguished ophthalmopathy from stable hyperthyroidism, reaching about 88% sensitivity and 81.08% specificity in cross-validation and 80%/75% in testing. No statistical method was used to set the sample size in advance, and investigators knew the group allocation.

Stable Graves' hyperthyroidism was defined as no progression to ophthalmopathy during 18 months of follow-up. Hyperthyroidism patients were newly diagnosed, had a disease duration of under 2 months, and were aged 18 to 65 years. Any patient with an uncontrolled infection, another autoimmune disease, pregnancy or lactation was excluded. Diagnoses were established on the basis of clinical symptoms, serum thyroxine and TRAb, thyroid ultrasound, and orbital computed tomography. Trizol reagent was used to extract total RNA, and RNA quality was then checked on an Agilent 2100 Bioanalyzer. TCR beta CDR3 regions were amplified from RNA transcripts. For the first round of RT-PCR on the TCR CDR3, the HTBI primer set was used together with the Qiagen OneStep RT-PCR kit. A second multiplex PCR round built the libraries, followed by size selection and purification. Sequencing of the libraries was done on an Illumina HiSeq2000 using paired-end 100 bp reads. Per the source publication's procedure: SOAPnuke was used to process the raw data, with reads discarded if the reads contained adapters or uncalled bases, had a mean Phred below 15, or lacked an exact constant-primer or identifier match. High-quality paired reads were merged with COPE v1.2.5, and unique nucleotide sequences were defined as clonotypes. Clonotypes were aligned to IMGT TRBV, TRBD and TRBJ reference segments using MiTCR v1.1. Analysis was restricted to V-J combinations with a frequency above 0.0001, which covered 99.2% of repertoires. The TCS score was defined as F50 (clonal expansion) divided by E x V (chaos), with BLOSUM62-based TCRdist calculated between CDR3 peptides within each V-J. Welch's t-statistics and random forest reduced approximately 520 V-J features to fewer than 15, which were used in a naive Bayes classifier (R e1071). The Morisita-Horn index was used to measure how similar the thyroid and blood repertoires were. The public sequencing data were trimmed at Q25 with fastp and processed into clonotypes with MiXCR by TCRdb, which kept only in-frame beta chains. Under each unique CDR3 protein, matching rows form one entry showing the most common genes and DNA. The V and J calls here are based on TCRdb, not the publication. This sample comprises 450,000 to 700,000 distinct CDR3 sequences, 40% to 55% of them detected only once. Jointly, the top ten make up approximately 8.4% of the sample.

CDR3 length: 15 amino acids, cysteine to phenylalanine. Only the CDR3 portion is preserved as DNA: 45 bases, with reading frame beginning at the first base. Sequences SGHTA (CDR1) and FQGTGA (CDR2) are obtained from the germline V gene. V lost 0 bases and J lost 5 bases; the stretch between them is 13 bases long. The TCR originated in a woman between 18 and 29 years old with Graves' hyperthyroidism. Sequencing was carried out using peripheral blood or thyroid tissue (not recorded which). The rearranged chain carries TRBV7-3 and TRBJ2-5; the D gene is possibly TRBD1, with 7 bases matching. CDR3 loop: CASSLTGRGEETQYF. The DNA sequence reads TGTGCCAGCAGCTTAACAGGCAGGGGGGAGGAGACCCAGTACTTC.